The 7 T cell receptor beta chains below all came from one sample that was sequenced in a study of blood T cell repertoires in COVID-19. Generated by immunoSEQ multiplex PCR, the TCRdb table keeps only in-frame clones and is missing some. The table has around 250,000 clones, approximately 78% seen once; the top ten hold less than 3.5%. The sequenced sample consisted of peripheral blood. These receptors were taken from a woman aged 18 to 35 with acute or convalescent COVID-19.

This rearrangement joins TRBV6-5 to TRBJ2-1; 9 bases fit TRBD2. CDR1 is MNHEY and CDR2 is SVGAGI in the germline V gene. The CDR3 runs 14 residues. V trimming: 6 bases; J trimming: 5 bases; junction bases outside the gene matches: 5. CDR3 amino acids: CASRNSGGNNEQFF. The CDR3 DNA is TGTGCCAGCAGGAATAGCGGGGGAAACAATGAGCAGTTCTTC.

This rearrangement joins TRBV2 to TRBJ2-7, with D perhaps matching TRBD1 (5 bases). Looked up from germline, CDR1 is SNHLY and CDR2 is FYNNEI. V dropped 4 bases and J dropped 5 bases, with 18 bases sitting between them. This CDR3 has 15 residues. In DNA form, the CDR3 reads TGTGCCAGCAGTGGTGGGGTCAGGGAATCCGACGAGCAGTACTTC. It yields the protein CASSGGVRESDEQYF.

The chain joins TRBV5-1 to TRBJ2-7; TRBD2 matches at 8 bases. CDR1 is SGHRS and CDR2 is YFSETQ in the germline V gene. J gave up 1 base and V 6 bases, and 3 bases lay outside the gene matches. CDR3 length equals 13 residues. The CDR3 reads CASTGGRSYEQYF. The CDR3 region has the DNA TGCGCCAGCACCGGCGGGAGGTCCTACGAGCAGTACTTC.

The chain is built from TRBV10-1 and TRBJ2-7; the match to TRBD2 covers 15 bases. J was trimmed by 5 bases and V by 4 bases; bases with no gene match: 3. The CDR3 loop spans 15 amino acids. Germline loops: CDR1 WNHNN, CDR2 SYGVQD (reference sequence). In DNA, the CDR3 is TGCGCCAGCAGTGCCGGGACTAGCGGGAGGCACGAGCAGTACTTC. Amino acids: CASSAGTSGRHEQYF.

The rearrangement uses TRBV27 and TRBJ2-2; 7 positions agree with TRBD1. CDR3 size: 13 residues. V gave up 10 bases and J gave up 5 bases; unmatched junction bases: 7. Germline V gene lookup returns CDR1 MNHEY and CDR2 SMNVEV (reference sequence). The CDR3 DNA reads TGTGCCACTTCGACAGGGTGGACCGGGGAGCTGTTTTTT. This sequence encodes CATSTGWTGELFF.

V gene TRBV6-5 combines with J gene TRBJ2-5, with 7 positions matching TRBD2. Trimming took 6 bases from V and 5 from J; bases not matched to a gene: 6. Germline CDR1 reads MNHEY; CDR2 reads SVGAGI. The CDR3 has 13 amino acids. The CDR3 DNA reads TGTGCCAGCAGCCGTTTGCGGGAGGAGACCCAGTACTTC. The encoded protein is CASSRLREETQYF.

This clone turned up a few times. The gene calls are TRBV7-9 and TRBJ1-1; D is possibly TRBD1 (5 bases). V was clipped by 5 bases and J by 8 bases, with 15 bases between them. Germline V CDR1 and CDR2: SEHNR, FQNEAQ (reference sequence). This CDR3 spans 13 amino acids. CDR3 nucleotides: TGTGCCAGCAGCCCGGGGGGGTACAGGGAAGCTTTCTTT. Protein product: CASSPGGYREAFF.